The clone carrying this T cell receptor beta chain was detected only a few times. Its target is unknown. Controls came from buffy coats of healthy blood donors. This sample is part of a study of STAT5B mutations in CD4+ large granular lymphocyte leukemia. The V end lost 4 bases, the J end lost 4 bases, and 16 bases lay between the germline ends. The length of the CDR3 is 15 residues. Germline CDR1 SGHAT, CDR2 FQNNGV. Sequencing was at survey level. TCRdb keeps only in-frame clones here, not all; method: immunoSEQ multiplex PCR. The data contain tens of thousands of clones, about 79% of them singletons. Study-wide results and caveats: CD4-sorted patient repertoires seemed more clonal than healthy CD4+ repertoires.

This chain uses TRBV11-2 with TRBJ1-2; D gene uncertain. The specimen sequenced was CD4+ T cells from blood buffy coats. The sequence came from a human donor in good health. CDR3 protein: CASSSGAGGFYGYTF. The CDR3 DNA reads TGTGCCAGCAGCTCCGGCGCAGGAGGTTTCTATGGCTACACCTTC. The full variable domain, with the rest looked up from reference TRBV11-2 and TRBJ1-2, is EAGVAQSPRYKIIEKRQSVAFWCNPISGHATLYWYQQILGQGPKLLIQFQNNGVVDDSQLPKDRFSAERLKGVDSTLKIQPAKLEDSAVYLCASSSGAGGFYGYTFGSGTRLTVV.